These T cell receptor beta chains were read from a single sample in a study of control samples from healthy donors and cancer patients. TCRdb's table, derived via immunoSEQ multiplex PCR, lists solely in-frame clones and lacks some. The sample shows 160,000 or so clones, approximately 94% of them seen only once. The sequenced material came from blood. All receptors come from a woman in her thirties or forties in good health. Both conserved end residues are part of each CDR3. The D gene is left open where the match is weak. Where a row states a size, it is once, few, many or the class of an expanded clone; other rows omit it.

clone size	V gene	J gene	D gene	CDR3 protein	CDR3 DNA
NA	TRBV7-2	TRBJ1-4	NA	CASTSGGFREKLFF	TGTGCCAGCACCTCCGGGGGATTTCGAGAAAAACTGTTTTTT
NA	TRBV6-2/TRBV6-3	TRBJ2-5	TRBD2	CASSLVTSGGGLPKETQYF	TGTGCCAGCAGTTTGGTGACTAGCGGGGGGGGGTTGCCGAAAGAGACCCAGTACTTC
NA	TRBV9	TRBJ2-1	NA	CASSLNSGRGRDEQFF	TGTGCCAGCAGCTTAAATAGCGGTCGGGGCCGCGATGAGCAGTTCTTC
once	TRBV7-9	TRBJ2-7	NA	CASSSDDYEQYF	TGTGCCAGCAGCTCCGATGACTACGAGCAGTACTTC
once	TRBV6-5	TRBJ2-7	NA	CASSSPQGGYEQYF	TGTGCCAGCAGTTCTCCCCAGGGGGGCTACGAGCAGTACTTC
NA	TRBV30	TRBJ2-3	NA	CAWTRMVTDTQYF	TGTGCCTGGACGAGGATGGTCACAGATACGCAGTATTTT
NA	TRBV5-1	TRBJ1-1	NA	CASSTGNLNTEAFF	TGCGCCAGCAGTACGGGGAATTTGAACACTGAAGCTTTCTTT
NA	TRBV5-4	TRBJ1-1	NA	CASSPPNGGSNTEAFF	TGTGCCAGCAGCCCACCCAACGGGGGGAGTAACACTGAAGCTTTCTTT
few	TRBV7-2	TRBJ1-1	TRBD1	CASSLPAGGEAFF	TGTGCCAGCAGCTTACCTGCAGGGGGCGAAGCTTTCTTT
NA	TRBV6-1	TRBJ1-2	NA	CASSEAQGNYGYTF	TGTGCCAGCAGTGAAGCGCAGGGCAACTATGGCTACACCTTC
NA	TRBV6-6	TRBJ1-2	NA	CASSPTPTGFGGYTF	TGTGCCAGCAGCCCCACCCCAACAGGGTTTGGTGGCTACACCTTC
NA	TRBV11-3	TRBJ2-1	TRBD2	CASSLGSGSGGGYNEQFF	TGTGCCAGCAGCTTAGGGTCGGGTAGCGGGGGAGGCTACAATGAGCAGTTCTTC
NA	TRBV5-5	TRBJ1-5	NA	CASSSGYTDQPQHF	TGTGCCAGCAGTTCAGGTTATACGGATCAGCCCCAGCATTTT
NA	TRBV11-1	TRBJ1-5	NA	CASSESGGNQPQHF	TGTGCCAGCAGCGAAAGCGGGGGCAATCAGCCCCAGCATTTT
NA	TRBV9	TRBJ1-1	NA	CASSAHLRGMNTEAFF	TGTGCCAGCAGCGCACACCTCAGGGGCATGAACACTGAAGCTTTCTTT
NA	TRBV12-5	TRBJ1-5	TRBD1	CASGLTGGGQPQHF	TGTGCTAGTGGTTTGACAGGGGGGGGTCAGCCCCAGCATTTT
NA	TRBV18	TRBJ1-6	NA	CASSLPGPRSSPLHF	TGTGCCAGCTCACTCCCGGGACCGAGAAGTTCACCCCTCCACTTT
NA	TRBV19	TRBJ1-1	TRBD1	CASSGGQGNTEAFF	TGTGCCAGTAGTGGGGGACAGGGGAACACTGAAGCTTTCTTT
NA	TRBV30	TRBJ2-5	NA	CAWAPGEETQYF	TGTGCCTGGGCCCCGGGGGAAGAGACCCAGTACTTC
NA	TRBV9	TRBJ2-1	TRBD2	CASSPTGLLYNEQFF	TGTGCCAGCAGCCCCACGGGACTACTATACAATGAGCAGTTCTTC
NA	TRBV4-3	TRBJ1-2	NA	CASSQLGGYGYTF	TGCGCCAGCAGCCAACTAGGAGGTTATGGCTACACCTTC
NA	TRBV7-6	TRBJ2-1	TRBD2	CASSLEGGAGNEQFF	TGTGCCAGCAGCTTAGAGGGAGGGGCCGGGAATGAGCAGTTCTTC
NA	TRBV5-4	TRBJ1-1	NA	CASSLGGIQNTEAFF	TGTGCCAGCAGCTTGGGAGGGATCCAGAACACTGAAGCTTTCTTT
NA	TRBV30	TRBJ2-3	NA	CAWSVTGADTQYF	TGTGCCTGGAGTGTAACGGGCGCAGATACGCAGTATTTT
NA	TRBV25-1	TRBJ1-6	NA	CASSEKLGSLRNSPLHF	TGTGCCAGCAGTGAAAAATTGGGGAGTCTTAGGAATTCACCCCTCCACTTT
NA	TRBV21-1	TRBJ1-2	NA	CASSKGEGEGGYTF	TGTGCCAGCAGCAAAGGGGAAGGGGAGGGTGGCTACACCTTC
NA	TRBV4-1	TRBJ1-1	TRBD1	CASSQGGTGVEAFF	TGCGCCAGCAGCCAAGGGGGGACAGGGGTTGAAGCTTTCTTT
NA	TRBV12-5	TRBJ2-3	NA	CASGLVQGPHAVTQYF	TGTGCTAGTGGTTTGGTACAAGGACCCCACGCAGTTACGCAGTATTTT
NA	TRBV11-2	TRBJ1-5	NA	CASSLDRALNQPQHF	TGTGCCAGCAGCTTAGATAGAGCGCTGAATCAGCCCCAGCATTTT
NA	TRBV4-3	TRBJ2-2	TRBD1	CASSRAGGTGELFF	TGCGCCAGCAGCCGGGCAGGGGGTACCGGGGAGCTGTTTTTT
NA	TRBV5-1	TRBJ2-1	NA	CASSEPLMSSYNEQFF	TGCGCCAGCAGCGAGCCCTTAATGAGCTCCTACAATGAGCAGTTCTTC
NA	TRBV2	TRBJ2-2	NA	CASIRSKYRATNTGELFF	TGTGCCAGCATCCGAAGCAAGTACAGAGCCACGAACACCGGGGAGCTGTTTTTT
once	TRBV4-1	TRBJ2-2	TRBD1	CASSQSGGYTGELFF	TGCGCCAGCAGCCAGTCAGGGGGCTACACCGGGGAGCTGTTTTTT
once	TRBV28	TRBJ2-2	TRBD2	CASSFPSGRTGELFF	TGTGCCAGCAGTTTCCCCAGCGGGAGGACCGGGGAGCTGTTTTTT
few	TRBV7-2	TRBJ1-3	NA	CASSLDGGQGNTIYF	TGTGCCAGCAGCTTAGATGGGGGACAAGGAAACACCATATATTTT
NA	TRBV6-4	TRBJ2-2	TRBD2	CASRPSGANTGELFF	TGTGCCAGCAGACCTAGCGGAGCTAACACCGGGGAGCTGTTTTTT
NA	TRBV28	TRBJ2-6	TRBD1	CASSGRPGQGLYGANVLTF	TGTGCCAGCAGCGGACGACCGGGACAGGGACTTTATGGGGCCAACGTCCTGACTTTC
NA	TRBV14	TRBJ2-3	NA	CASSQGLQDTQYF	TGTGCCAGCAGCCAAGGGCTTCAGGATACGCAGTATTTT
NA	TRBV6-5	TRBJ1-1	NA	CASSTGGPLAFF	TGTGCCAGCAGTACGGGGGGCCCGTTGGCTTTCTTT
NA	TRBV7-2	TRBJ2-7	TRBD1	CASSPDRVYEQYF	TGTGCCAGCAGCCCCGACAGGGTATACGAGCAGTACTTC
NA	TRBV27	TRBJ1-1	NA	CASSPLGLMNTEAFF	TGTGCCAGCAGCCCTCTCGGCCTAATGAACACTGAAGCTTTCTTT
NA	TRBV5-1	TRBJ1-4	NA	CASSLNARATNEKLFF	TGCGCCAGCAGCTTGAATGCTCGGGCAACTAATGAAAAACTGTTTTTT
NA	TRBV18	TRBJ2-1	TRBD1	CASSAGQGIGEQFF	TGTGCCAGCTCGGCGGGACAGGGGATCGGTGAGCAGTTCTTC